Listed below are T cell receptor beta chains from one sample, sequenced in a study of Ad26.COV2.S vaccination and SARS-CoV-2 variants. This table comes from immunoSEQ multiplex PCR, and its TCRdb copy is limited to in-frame clones, with some not included. Of some 460,000 clones detected, roughly nine tenths appear once; the ten largest clones hold around 1.8%. Specimen: peripheral blood, collected in a trial of Ad26.COV2.S vaccine versus placebo. The source is a person between 18 and 59 years old who received the Ad26.COV2.S COVID-19 vaccine or a placebo. CDR3s include the opening cysteine and the closing phenylalanine or tryptophan. The order of the fields is V gene, clone size, J gene, D gene, CDR3 DNA, CDR3 protein. The D gene is left open where the match is weak. Clone size is not always given. Where it is, it says once, few, many or a class for expanded clones.

V: TRBV5-8
size: once
J: TRBJ2-2
D: NA
DNA: TGTGCCAGCAGCTTGGGTGTGGGAGGCCCCACGAGCGGGGAGCTGTTTTTT
CDR3: CASSLGVGGPTSGELFF

V: TRBV7-9
size: NA
J: TRBJ1-2
D: NA
DNA: TGTGCCAGCAGCTTGAGCCGGCTCTATGGCTACACCTTC
CDR3: CASSLSRLYGYTF

V: TRBV6-6
size: NA
J: TRBJ1-6
D: NA
DNA: TGTGCCAGCAGTTACATGGCCTCACCCCTCCACTTT
CDR3: CASSYMASPLHF

V: TRBV27
size: once
J: TRBJ1-5
D: NA
DNA: TGTGCCAGCAGTTTGAGGAGCAATCAGCCCCAGCATTTT
CDR3: CASSLRSNQPQHF

V: TRBV18
size: NA
J: TRBJ2-1
D: NA
DNA: TGTGCCAGCTCACAATCATTAGAACCGGGGAATGAGCAGTTCTTC
CDR3: CASSQSLEPGNEQFF

V: TRBV6-5
size: NA
J: TRBJ2-7
D: NA
DNA: TGTGCCAGCAGTAGACCGGGGTCTTCCTACGAGCAGTACTTC
CDR3: CASSRPGSSYEQYF

V: TRBV5-1
size: NA
J: TRBJ2-1
D: NA
DNA: TGCGCCAGCAGCTTTGACCCCAACAATGAGCAGTTCTTC
CDR3: CASSFDPNNEQFF

V: TRBV7-3
size: NA
J: TRBJ2-7
D: NA
DNA: TGTGCCAGCAGTAAATCGGGAGCCTACGAGCAGTACTTC
CDR3: CASSKSGAYEQYF

V: TRBV6-5
size: NA
J: TRBJ1-4
D: NA
DNA: TGTGCCAGCAGTTACAGGGGAGCAACTAATGAAAAACTGTTTTTT
CDR3: CASSYRGATNEKLFF

V: TRBV28
size: NA
J: TRBJ2-3
D: NA
DNA: TGTGCCAGCACCAGGTCCCTCGGGGATACGCAGTATTTT
CDR3: CASTRSLGDTQYF

V: TRBV19
size: NA
J: TRBJ2-3
D: NA
DNA: TGTGCCAGTAGTATAGCTCCCGGAGCGTCAGATACGCAGTATTTT
CDR3: CASSIAPGASDTQYF

V: TRBV6-5
size: NA
J: TRBJ2-5
D: TRBD1
DNA: TGTGCCAGCACTCGGGACAGGGCTCAAGAGACCCAGTACTTC
CDR3: CASTRDRAQETQYF

V: TRBV7-6
size: NA
J: TRBJ1-1
D: TRBD1
DNA: TGTGCCAGCAGCCCCGGGACAGGGGTTGGGACTGAAGCTTTCTTT
CDR3: CASSPGTGVGTEAFF

V: TRBV6-2/TRBV6-3
size: NA
J: TRBJ2-7
D: NA
DNA: TGTGCCAGCAGTTACGGAGTAGCGGAGCCCCTTTCCTACGAGCAGTACTTC
CDR3: CASSYGVAEPLSYEQYF

V: TRBV18
size: once
J: TRBJ1-4
D: NA
DNA: TGTGCCAGCTCACCATTGGGAACAGCCCCCAATGAAAAACTGTTTTTT
CDR3: CASSPLGTAPNEKLFF

V: TRBV18
size: NA
J: TRBJ2-3
D: TRBD1
DNA: TGTGCCAGCTCGCCCACTCCCGAACAGGGGACAGATACGCAGTATTTT
CDR3: CASSPTPEQGTDTQYF

V: TRBV10-2
size: NA
J: TRBJ2-5
D: NA
DNA: TGCGCCAGCAGGGACAGAGACCAAGAGACCCAGTACTTC
CDR3: CASRDRDQETQYF

V: TRBV4-2
size: NA
J: TRBJ1-4
D: NA
DNA: TGTGCCAGCAGCCACGGGACGGCGGGTGAAAAACTGTTTTTT
CDR3: CASSHGTAGEKLFF

V: TRBV19
size: few
J: TRBJ2-1
D: TRBD1
DNA: TGTGCCAGTAGCCCTACAGGGGTTACCTACAATGAGCAGTTCTTC
CDR3: CASSPTGVTYNEQFF

V: TRBV30
size: NA
J: TRBJ2-1
D: TRBD1
DNA: TGTGCCTGGAGTACAACCAGGGGGTTCAATGAGCAGTTCTTC
CDR3: CAWSTTRGFNEQFF

V: TRBV6-5
size: NA
J: TRBJ1-2
D: NA
DNA: TGTGCCAGCAGTTACGTTGCCTGGTCTGGTGGCTACACCTTC
CDR3: CASSYVAWSGGYTF

V: TRBV19
size: NA
J: TRBJ1-1
D: TRBD1
DNA: TGTGCCAGTAGTCCGTGGACAGGGGCAACCATAAGGGACACTGAAGCTTTCTTT
CDR3: CASSPWTGATIRDTEAFF

V: TRBV7-2
size: NA
J: TRBJ2-1
D: TRBD1
DNA: TGTGCCAGCAGCTTTACCACAGGGGGCAATGAGCAGTTCTTC
CDR3: CASSFTTGGNEQFF

V: TRBV6-5
size: NA
J: TRBJ2-7
D: NA
DNA: TGTGCCAGCAGCAAGACTTGGAGCTCCTACGAGCAGTACTTC
CDR3: CASSKTWSSYEQYF

V: TRBV18
size: once
J: TRBJ1-2
D: NA
DNA: TGTGCCAGCTCGCCTAGAGCCGATGACTATGGCTACACCTTC
CDR3: CASSPRADDYGYTF

V: TRBV7-7
size: NA
J: TRBJ2-1
D: TRBD2
DNA: TGTGCTAGCAGTCCCGGGATGGGGGGAGGGCCGCCGTATGAGCAGTTCTTC
CDR3: CASSPGMGGGPPYEQFF

V: TRBV5-1
size: NA
J: TRBJ1-4
D: NA
DNA: TGCGCCAGCAGTTCGGGACCCGCACAAAATGAAAAACTGTTTTTT
CDR3: CASSSGPAQNEKLFF

V: TRBV7-9
size: NA
J: TRBJ2-1
D: NA
DNA: TGTGCCAGCAGCTTACTACGGGCGAGATACAATGAGCAGTTCTTC
CDR3: CASSLLRARYNEQFF

V: TRBV18
size: NA
J: TRBJ2-2
D: NA
DNA: TGTGCCAGCTCACCAGGAACTACCGGGGAGCTGTTTTTT
CDR3: CASSPGTTGELFF

V: TRBV5-4
size: NA
J: TRBJ2-1
D: TRBD2
DNA: TGTGCCAGCAGCTCTGGACTAGCCGTCAATGAGCAGTTCTTC
CDR3: CASSSGLAVNEQFF

V: TRBV27
size: NA
J: TRBJ1-4
D: NA
DNA: TGTGCCAGCAGCGAGGGGGCAACTAATGAAAAACTGTTTTTT
CDR3: CASSEGATNEKLFF

V: TRBV6-5
size: NA
J: TRBJ1-2
D: TRBD1
DNA: TGTGCCAGCAGTTACGGGAGGGGGCAGGGTGGCTACACCTTC
CDR3: CASSYGRGQGGYTF

V: TRBV6-1
size: NA
J: TRBJ2-5
D: NA
DNA: TGTGCCAGCAGTGAAGCCGGCGAGACCCAGTACTTC
CDR3: CASSEAGETQYF

V: TRBV30
size: NA
J: TRBJ1-4
D: NA
DNA: TGTGCCTGGAGTGGATCCCCAAATGAAAAACTGTTTTTT
CDR3: CAWSGSPNEKLFF

V: TRBV7-3
size: NA
J: TRBJ1-1
D: NA
DNA: TGTGCCAGCAGCTCCTCCGGCGCAGGGGCGTCCACTGAAGCTTTCTTT
CDR3: CASSSSGAGASTEAFF

V: TRBV7-8
size: NA
J: TRBJ2-1
D: TRBD2
DNA: TGTGCCAGCAGCACACCCCAGCGGGAGGGGACAACCAATGAGCAGTTCTTC
CDR3: CASSTPQREGTTNEQFF

V: TRBV6-1
size: NA
J: TRBJ2-7
D: TRBD2
DNA: TGTGCCAGCAGTGCGATTGGGACCGGGACTAGGTCCCACGAGCAGTACTTC
CDR3: CASSAIGTGTRSHEQYF

V: TRBV28
size: NA
J: TRBJ1-1
D: NA
DNA: TGTGCCAGCAGGGGGGTTGCCTCTGTGAACACTGAAGCTTTCTTT
CDR3: CASRGVASVNTEAFF

V: TRBV18
size: NA
J: TRBJ2-4
D: NA
DNA: TGTGCCAGCTCGAGCCTAGCCAAAAACATTCAGTACTTC
CDR3: CASSSLAKNIQYF

V: TRBV11-2
size: NA
J: TRBJ2-5
D: TRBD1
DNA: TGTGCCAGCAGCCCGCGTTTAGGGACAGGGGGATTTGAGACCCAGTACTTC
CDR3: CASSPRLGTGGFETQYF

V: TRBV7-6
size: once
J: TRBJ1-3
D: NA
DNA: TGTGCCAGCAGCCCCTGGGTCCGTGGGGGTCCGGGAAACACCATATATTTT
CDR3: CASSPWVRGGPGNTIYF

V: TRBV27
size: NA
J: TRBJ1-6
D: NA
DNA: TGTGCCAGCAGCCCGGGGACGGGGGATTCACCCCTCCACTTT
CDR3: CASSPGTGDSPLHF

V: TRBV7-6
size: NA
J: TRBJ1-3
D: NA
DNA: TGTGCCAGCAGCTTAGGGGACCTCTCTGGAAACACCATATATTTT
CDR3: CASSLGDLSGNTIYF

V: TRBV9
size: NA
J: TRBJ2-3
D: NA
DNA: TGTGCCAGCAGCCTAAGGACTGGAAGCACAGATACGCAGTATTTT
CDR3: CASSLRTGSTDTQYF

V: TRBV7-2
size: NA
J: TRBJ2-5
D: NA
DNA: TGTGCCAGCAGCTCTATTAGCAGTTGGTACCAAGAGACCCAGTACTTC
CDR3: CASSSISSWYQETQYF

V: TRBV14
size: NA
J: TRBJ2-4
D: TRBD2
DNA: TGTGCCAGCAGCCCCCTAGCGGGTGTAGCCAAAAACATTCAGTACTTC
CDR3: CASSPLAGVAKNIQYF

V: TRBV27
size: NA
J: TRBJ2-3
D: TRBD1
DNA: TGTGCCAGCACCCTCGGGGACAGGACCCTCAATACGCAGTATTTT
CDR3: CASTLGDRTLNTQYF

V: TRBV28
size: NA
J: TRBJ2-7
D: TRBD1
DNA: TGTGCCAGCAGTTTAACGAGATCGACAGGGCCACACGAGCAGTACTTC
CDR3: CASSLTRSTGPHEQYF

V: TRBV4-2
size: NA
J: TRBJ2-2
D: TRBD1
DNA: TGTGCCAGCAGCCAAGATGGGACAGCGAACACCGGGGAGCTGTTTTTT
CDR3: CASSQDGTANTGELFF

V: TRBV11-2
size: NA
J: TRBJ2-7
D: TRBD2
DNA: TGTGCCAGCAGCTTAGGTTCCAGCGGGATCCACGAGCAGTACTTC
CDR3: CASSLGSSGIHEQYF

V: TRBV5-6
size: NA
J: TRBJ2-1
D: TRBD1
DNA: TGTGCCAGCAGCTTGGGATGGACAGGGGAGCAGTTCTTC
CDR3: CASSLGWTGEQFF

V: TRBV9
size: NA
J: TRBJ2-1
D: TRBD1
DNA: TGTGCCAGCAGCGACCAAACCGGGACAGGTTTCGATGAGCAGTTCTTC
CDR3: CASSDQTGTGFDEQFF

V: TRBV5-5
size: NA
J: TRBJ2-7
D: TRBD2
DNA: TGTGCCAGCAGCTTGGGTAGCGGGGCCCCGACCTACGAGCAGTACTTC
CDR3: CASSLGSGAPTYEQYF

V: TRBV28
size: NA
J: TRBJ1-2
D: NA
DNA: TGTGCCAGCACCGGGACTTACACCCTTGGGGGCTACACCTTC
CDR3: CASTGTYTLGGYTF

V: TRBV6-1
size: NA
J: TRBJ2-5
D: NA
DNA: TGTGCCAGCAGTGAACTAGACCAAGAGACCCAGTACTTC
CDR3: CASSELDQETQYF